This T cell receptor beta chain was sequenced for a study of cytomegalovirus exposure and HLA in healthy donors. Whole-study results and caveats: Looking again later, the authors saw that most CMV-associated TCR beta chains seemed HLA-restricted.

The CDR3 sequence is 18 residues long. V was pared by 3 bases and J by 1 base, with 12 bases of the junction left unmatched. The germline gives CDR1 MNHEY, CDR2 SMNVEV (reference sequence). Details on this clone: Its antigen is as yet unknown.

13 Jbeta primers and 60 Vbeta primers were used for the PCR. Clones were read by immunoSEQ multiplex PCR, and TCRdb kept only the in-frame ones, dropping some. Counted here are around 100,000 clones, over 65% occurring once; the ten biggest clones make up about 5%. The sequenced sample consisted of PBMCs. The clonotype comes from a female donor in good health and CMV-seropositive. The chain combines TRBV27 with TRBJ2-3, with 8 bases identical to TRBD2. The CDR3 here is CASSFSRGGWSGTDTQYF. The CDR3 region has the DNA TGTGCCAGCAGTTTCTCACGGGGGGGCTGGTCTGGCACAGATACGCAGTATTTT.